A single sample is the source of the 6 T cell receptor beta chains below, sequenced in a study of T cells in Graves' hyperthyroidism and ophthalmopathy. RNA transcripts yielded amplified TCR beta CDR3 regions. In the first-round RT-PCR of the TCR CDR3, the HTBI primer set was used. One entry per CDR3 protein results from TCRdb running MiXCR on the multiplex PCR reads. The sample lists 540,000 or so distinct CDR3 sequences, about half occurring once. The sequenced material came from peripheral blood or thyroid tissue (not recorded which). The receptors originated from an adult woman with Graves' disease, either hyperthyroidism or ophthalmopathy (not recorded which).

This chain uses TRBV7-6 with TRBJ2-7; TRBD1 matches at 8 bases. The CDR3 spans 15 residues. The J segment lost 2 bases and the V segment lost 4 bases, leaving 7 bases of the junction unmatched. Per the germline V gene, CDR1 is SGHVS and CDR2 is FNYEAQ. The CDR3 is CASSYMRQGTYEQYF. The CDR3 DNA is TGTGCCAGCAGCTATATGCGACAGGGGACCTACGAGCAGTACTTC. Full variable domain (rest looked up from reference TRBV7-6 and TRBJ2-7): GAGVSQSPRYKVTKRGQDVALRCDPISGHVSLYWYRQALGQGPEFLTYFNYEAQQDKSGLPNDRFSAERPEGSISTLTIQRTEQRDSAMYRCASSYMRQGTYEQYFGPGTRLTVT.

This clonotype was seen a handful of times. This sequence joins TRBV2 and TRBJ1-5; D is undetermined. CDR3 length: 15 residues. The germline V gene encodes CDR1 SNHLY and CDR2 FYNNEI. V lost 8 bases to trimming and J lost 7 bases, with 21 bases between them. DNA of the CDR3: TGTGCCAGCGCCTCACGAAGTGCGGGTTTCCAGCCCCAGCATTTT. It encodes CASASRSAGFQPQHF.

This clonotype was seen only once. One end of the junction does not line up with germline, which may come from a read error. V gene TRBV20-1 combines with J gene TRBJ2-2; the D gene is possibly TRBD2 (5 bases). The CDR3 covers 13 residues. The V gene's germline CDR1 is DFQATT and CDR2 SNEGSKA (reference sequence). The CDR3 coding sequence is TGCAATGCTATGAGGGTGAACACCGGGGAGCTGTTTTTT. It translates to CNAMRVNTGELFF.

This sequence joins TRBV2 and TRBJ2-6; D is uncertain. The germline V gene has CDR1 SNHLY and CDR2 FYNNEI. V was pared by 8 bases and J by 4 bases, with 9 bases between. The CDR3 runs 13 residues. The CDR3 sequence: CASLETGANVLTF. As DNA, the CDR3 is TGTGCCAGCTTGGAGACAGGGGCCAACGTCCTGACTTTC.

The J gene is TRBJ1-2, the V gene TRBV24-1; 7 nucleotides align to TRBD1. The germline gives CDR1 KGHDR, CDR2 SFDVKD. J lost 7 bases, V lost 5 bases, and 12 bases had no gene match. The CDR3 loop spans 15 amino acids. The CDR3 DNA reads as TGTGCCACCAGTGCTTCTAGTGACAGGGTTGGTGGCTACACCTTC. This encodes CATSASSDRVGGYTF.

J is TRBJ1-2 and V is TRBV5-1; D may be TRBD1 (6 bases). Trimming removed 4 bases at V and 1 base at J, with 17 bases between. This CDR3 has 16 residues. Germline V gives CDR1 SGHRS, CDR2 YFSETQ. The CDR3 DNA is TGCGCCAGCAGCGGCTCCGGAGGGGGGGTTAACTATGGCTACACCTTC. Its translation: CASSGSGGGVNYGYTF.